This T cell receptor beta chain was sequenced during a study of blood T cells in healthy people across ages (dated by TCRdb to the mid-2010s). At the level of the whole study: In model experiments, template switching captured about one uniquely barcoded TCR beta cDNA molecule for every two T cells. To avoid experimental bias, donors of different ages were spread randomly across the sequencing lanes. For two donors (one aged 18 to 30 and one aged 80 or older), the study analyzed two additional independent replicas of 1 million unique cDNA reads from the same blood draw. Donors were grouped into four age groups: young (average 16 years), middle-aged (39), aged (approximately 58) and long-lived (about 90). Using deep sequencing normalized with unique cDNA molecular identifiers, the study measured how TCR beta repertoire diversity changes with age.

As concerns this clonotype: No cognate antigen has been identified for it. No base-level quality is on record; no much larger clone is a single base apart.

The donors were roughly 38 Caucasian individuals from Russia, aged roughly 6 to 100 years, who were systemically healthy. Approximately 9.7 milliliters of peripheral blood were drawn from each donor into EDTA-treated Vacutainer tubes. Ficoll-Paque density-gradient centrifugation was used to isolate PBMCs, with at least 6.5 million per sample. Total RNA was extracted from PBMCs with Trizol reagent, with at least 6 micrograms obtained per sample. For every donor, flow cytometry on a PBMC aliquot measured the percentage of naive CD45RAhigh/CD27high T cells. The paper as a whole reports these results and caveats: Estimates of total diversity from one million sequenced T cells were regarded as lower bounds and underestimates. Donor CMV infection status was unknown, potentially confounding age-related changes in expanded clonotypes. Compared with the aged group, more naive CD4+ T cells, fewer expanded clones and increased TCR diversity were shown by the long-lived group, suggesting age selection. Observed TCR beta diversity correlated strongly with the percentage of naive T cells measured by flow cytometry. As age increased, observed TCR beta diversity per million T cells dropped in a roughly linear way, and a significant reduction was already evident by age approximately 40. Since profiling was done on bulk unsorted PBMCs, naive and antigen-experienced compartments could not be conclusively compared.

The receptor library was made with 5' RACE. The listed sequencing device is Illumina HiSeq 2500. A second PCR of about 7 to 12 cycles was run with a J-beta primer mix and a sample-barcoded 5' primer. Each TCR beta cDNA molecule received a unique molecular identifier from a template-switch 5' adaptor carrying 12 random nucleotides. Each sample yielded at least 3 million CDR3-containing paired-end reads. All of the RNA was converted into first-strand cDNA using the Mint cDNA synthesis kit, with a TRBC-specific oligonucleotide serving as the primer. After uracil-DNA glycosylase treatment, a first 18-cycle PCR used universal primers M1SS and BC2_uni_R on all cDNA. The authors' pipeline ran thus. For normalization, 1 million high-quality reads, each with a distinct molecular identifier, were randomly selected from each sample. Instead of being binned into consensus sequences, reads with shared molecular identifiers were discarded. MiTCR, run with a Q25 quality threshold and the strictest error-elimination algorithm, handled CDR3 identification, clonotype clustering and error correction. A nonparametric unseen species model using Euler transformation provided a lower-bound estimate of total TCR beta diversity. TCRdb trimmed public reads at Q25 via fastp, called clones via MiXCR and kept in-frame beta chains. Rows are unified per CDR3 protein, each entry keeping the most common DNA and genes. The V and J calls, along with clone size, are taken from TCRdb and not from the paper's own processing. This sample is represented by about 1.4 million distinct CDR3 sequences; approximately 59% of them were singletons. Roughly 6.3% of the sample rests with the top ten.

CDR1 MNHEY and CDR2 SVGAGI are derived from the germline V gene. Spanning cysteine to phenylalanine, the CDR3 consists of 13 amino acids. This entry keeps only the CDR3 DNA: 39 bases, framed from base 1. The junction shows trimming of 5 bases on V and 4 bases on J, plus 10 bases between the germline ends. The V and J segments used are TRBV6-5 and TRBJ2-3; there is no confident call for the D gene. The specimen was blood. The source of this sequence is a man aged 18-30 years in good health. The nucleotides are TGTGCCAGCAGTACGGCGAACCCAGATACGCAGTATTTT. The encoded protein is CASSTANPDTQYF.